One sample yielded the 27 T cell receptor beta chains listed below, sequenced in a study of shared clonotypes between healthy human individuals. Method: immunoSEQ multiplex PCR; TCRdb's copy keeps in-frame clones and lacks some. This table has 950,000 to 1,100,000 clones, about four fifths appearing once. What was sequenced was memory CD4+ T cells from PBMCs. The subset denotes: CD45RA-negative fraction. The receptor source for this set is a man aged 18 to 30 in good health. Some clones in this sample may be carry-over from other donors' samples.

This chain connects TRBV9 to TRBJ2-3; D is undetermined. Germline V gene lookup returns CDR1 SGDLS and CDR2 YYNGEE. V was trimmed by 0 bases and J by 2 bases, leaving 7 bases between them. The CDR3 covers 14 residues. CDR3 protein: CASSVEGHTDTQYF. Written as DNA, the CDR3 is TGTGCCAGCAGCGTAGAGGGCCACACAGATACGCAGTATTTT.

The chain carries TRBV15 and TRBJ2-7; D unresolved. V was trimmed by 8 bases and J by 2 bases, leaving 19 bases between them. The CDR3 has 15 amino acids. Germline V gene sequence: CDR1 LNHNV, CDR2 YYDKDF (reference sequence). The CDR3 reads CATGDPRGQAYEQYF. The CDR3 DNA is TGTGCCACCGGTGACCCCCGCGGTCAGGCCTACGAGCAGTACTTC. Full variable domain (remainder filled in from reference TRBV15 and TRBJ2-7): DAMVIQNPRYQVTQFGKPVTLSCSQTLNHNVMYWYQQKSSQAPKLLFHYYDKDFNNEADTPDNFQSRRPNTSFCFLDIRSPGLGDTAMYLCATGDPRGQAYEQYFGPGTRLTVT.

The rearrangement links TRBV2 to TRBJ1-2, with D possibly TRBD1 on 6 matching bases. Germline loops: CDR1 SNHLY, CDR2 FYNNEI. V dropped 10 bases and J dropped 4 bases, with 19 bases sitting between them. The CDR3 contains 14 residues. The CDR3 spells CAITENRAGYGYTF. The CDR3 bases are TGTGCCATTACTGAAAACAGGGCCGGCTATGGCTACACCTTC. Variable domain in full (rest from reference TRBV2 and TRBJ1-2): EPEVTQTPSHQVTQMGQEVILRCVPISNHLYFYWYRQILGQKVEFLVSFYNNEISEKSEIFDDQFSVERPDGSNFTLKIRSTKLEDSAMYFCAITENRAGYGYTFGSGTRLTVV.

The chain recombines TRBV6-1 with TRBJ1-1; D may be TRBD1 (6 bases). Trimming pared 5 bases from V and 0 bases from J, leaving 10 bases between. CDR3 size: 14 residues. CDR1 is MNHNS, CDR2 SASEGT, per germline. CDR3 amino acids: CASSIGTLNTEAFF. DNA of the CDR3: TGTGCCAGCAGTATAGGGACACTGAACACTGAAGCTTTCTTT.

Of note for this clone: Other DNA sequences in this sample translate to the same CDR3. The chain employs TRBV7-3 and TRBJ2-1, with D tentatively TRBD1 or TRBD2 (5 bases each). Germline V gene data show CDR1 as SGHTA and CDR2 as FQGTGA. The germline V and J ends were trimmed by 6 bases and 0 bases, with 6 bases remaining between them. The CDR3 loop spans 13 amino acids. The chain's CDR3 is CASSGGSYNEQFF. The CDR3 nucleotides read TGTGCCAGCAGTGGGGGCTCCTACAATGAGCAGTTCTTC.

Regarding this clone: A much larger clone sits a single nucleotide away, making a read error possible. The CDR3 sequence: CACRVDYGYTF. CDR3 bases: TGTGCCTGCCGGGTTGACTATGGCTACACCTTC. The chain joins TRBV28 to TRBJ1-2, with D uncertain. CDR3 length equals 11 residues. Between the trimmed V and J ends, which lost 11 bases and 3 bases, there was a span of 10 bases. Germline V gene sequence: CDR1 MDHEN, CDR2 SYDVKM.

The V gene is TRBV5-1, the J gene TRBJ1-1; no firm D call. The germline V and J ends were trimmed by 0 bases and 4 bases, with 7 bases remaining between them. The length of the CDR3 is 13 residues. The germline V gene has CDR1 SGHRS and CDR2 YFSETQ. DNA for the CDR3: TGCGCCAGCAGCTTGGATGGCCGCACTGAAGCTTTCTTT. Its translation is CASSLDGRTEAFF.

Comments on this clone: With a much larger clone just one base away, this may be a read error. The chain is built from TRBV7-9 and TRBJ1-4, with 8 bases lining up with TRBD1. The CDR3 runs 16 residues. With V trimmed by 3 bases and J by 9 bases, 12 bases remained unmatched. Germline V gene data show CDR1 as SEHNR and CDR2 as FQNEAQ (reference sequence). Written as DNA, the CDR3 is TGTGCCAGCAGCTTGACCCGACAGGGGAACCGCAAAAAACTGTTTTTT. It specifies CASSLTRQGNRKKLFF.

This chain uses TRBV7-9 with TRBJ2-7, with TRBD2 as a possible D gene (6 bases). The CDR3 extends over 16 amino acids. Germline V lookup: CDR1 SEHNR, CDR2 FQNEAQ (reference sequence). V lost 1 base to trimming and J lost 6 bases, with 19 bases between them. CDR3 sequence reads: CASSLGVGRERGEQYF. CDR3 bases: TGTGCCAGCAGCTTAGGCGTCGGGAGAGAAAGGGGCGAGCAGTACTTC.

This clone appeared a few times. The chain links TRBV10-3 to TRBJ2-3; 8 nucleotides align to TRBD2. This CDR3 spans 17 amino acids. Germline values: CDR1 ENHRY, CDR2 SYGVKD. V lost 0 bases to trimming and J lost 6 bases; unmatched junction nucleotides: 11. In DNA, the CDR3 is TGTGCCATCAGTGAGTCCTTTGCGGGAGGCAGCAAGGATACGCAGTATTTT. Encoded protein: CAISESFAGGSKDTQYF.

The chain links TRBV30 to TRBJ2-1, with 7 nucleotides matching TRBD2. Unmatched junction bases numbered 4, after V lost 4 bases and J lost 4 bases. There are 13 residues in the CDR3. Germline-derived CDR1 and CDR2 are GTSNPN and SVGIG (reference sequence). CDR3 loop: CAWTSGTYNEQFF. The CDR3 bases are TGTGCCTGGACTAGCGGAACGTACAATGAGCAGTTCTTC.

This clone was picked up a small number of times. The gene calls are TRBV5-1 and TRBJ1-2, with D possibly TRBD1 on 5 matching bases. The CDR3 is 12 residues long. Trimming removed 2 bases from V and 7 bases from J, with 9 bases in between. Per the germline V gene, CDR1 is SGHRS and CDR2 is YFSETQ. CDR3 sequence: CASSFQGAGYTF. For the CDR3, the DNA is TGCGCCAGCAGCTTTCAAGGGGCTGGCTACACCTTC.

The chain couples TRBV11-1 to TRBJ2-5; no clear D. Germline CDR1 is SGHAT and CDR2 is FQDESV (reference sequence). Trimming removed 2 bases at V and 1 base at J, with 8 bases between. The CDR3 sequence is 14 residues long. CDR3 in amino acids: CASSLNTGQETQYF. The CDR3 DNA follows: TGTGCCAGCAGCTTAAATACGGGCCAAGAGACCCAGTACTTC.

The chain recombines TRBV6-5 with TRBJ1-5, with D unclear. With 5 bases removed from V and 9 bases from J, the gap between germline ends came to 11 bases. The V gene's germline CDR1 is MNHEY and CDR2 SVGAGI. The CDR3 runs to 12 residues. The CDR3 region is CASSQLRGPQHF. CDR3 nucleotides: TGTGCCAGCAGTCAACTGCGTGGGCCCCAGCATTTT.

The rearrangement joins TRBV18 to TRBJ2-7; D gene uncertain. Trimming took 6 bases from V and 5 from J, leaving 8 bases between them. The CDR3 is 11 amino acids. From germline, CDR1 is KGHSH and CDR2 LQKENI. CDR3 nucleotide sequence: TGTGCCAGCTCCCAGGTCGACGAGCAGTACTTC. Translated: CASSQVDEQYF.

J is TRBJ2-2 and V is TRBV4-1; no definite D call. Trimming pared 4 bases from V and 0 bases from J, leaving 9 bases between. The germline V gene encodes CDR1 MGHRA and CDR2 YSYEKL. There are 15 residues in the CDR3. The CDR3: CASSPTRTNTGELFF. CDR3 sequence (DNA): TGCGCCAGCAGCCCGACGCGGACGAACACCGGGGAGCTGTTTTTT.

This chain connects TRBV6-5 to TRBJ1-2; D may be TRBD1 (5 bases). The CDR3 is 15 amino acids. Germline V gene lookup returns CDR1 MNHEY and CDR2 SVGAGI. V lost 0 bases to trimming and J lost 0 bases, with 8 bases between them. CDR3 sequence: CASSYSPRANYGYTF. CDR3 coding DNA: TGTGCCAGCAGTTACTCCCCCAGGGCTAACTATGGCTACACCTTC.

The gene calls are TRBV6-1 and TRBJ1-1; no firm D call. Trimming took off 1 base at V and 3 bases at J, with 12 bases between the two ends. From germline, CDR1 is MNHNS and CDR2 SASEGT. CDR3 size: 15 residues. The CDR3 nucleotides read TGTGCCAGCAGTGAAGGGCAGCTTGGGGACACTGAAGCTTTCTTT. This gives the protein CASSEGQLGDTEAFF.

The genes are TRBV19 and TRBJ2-7; D call uncertain. Trimming stripped 6 bases from V and 0 bases from J, with 12 bases between. The germline CDR1 and CDR2 sequences are LNHDA and SQIVND (reference sequence). The CDR3 sequence is 14 residues long. The CDR3 DNA is TGTGCCAGTAGCCTTTCCGCCTCCTCCTACGAGCAGTACTTC. Protein sequence: CASSLSASSYEQYF.

The chain is built from TRBV19 and TRBJ2-2, with D perhaps matching TRBD2 (6 bases). The CDR3 is 17 amino acids. Germline V gene lookup returns CDR1 LNHDA and CDR2 SQIVND (reference sequence). V was pared by 7 bases and J by 3 bases, with 21 bases between. The CDR3 sequence is CASNFARGSGYTGELFF. In DNA, the CDR3 is TGTGCCAGTAACTTCGCCCGGGGGAGCGGGTACACCGGGGAGCTGTTTTTT. Full variable domain (rest looked up from reference TRBV19 and TRBJ2-2): DGGITQSPKYLFRKEGQNVTLSCEQNLNHDAMYWYRQDPGQGLRLIYYSQIVNDFQKGDIAEGYSVSREKKESFPLTVTSAQKNPTAFYLCASNFARGSGYTGELFFGEGSRLTVL.

The chain carries TRBV5-1 and TRBJ2-5, with D tentatively TRBD1 or TRBD2 (6 bases each). The CDR3 has 16 amino acids. Germline V lookup: CDR1 SGHRS, CDR2 YFSETQ. V was cut by 4 bases and J by 4 bases, with 20 bases left in between. CDR3 nucleotide sequence: TGCGCCAGCAGCCAAACCGGGATAGGGGGAGGAGAGACCCAGTACTTC. Translating gives CASSQTGIGGGETQYF. The variable domain in full, with the rest retrieved from reference TRBV5-1 and TRBJ2-5, is KAGVTQTPRYLIKTRGQQVTLSCSPISGHRSVSWYQQTPGQGLQFLFEYFSETQRNKGNFPGRFSGRQFSNSRSEMNVSTLELGDSALYLCASSQTGIGGGETQYFGPGTRLLVL.

A remark on this clone: This likely traces to a read error, being one base from a far larger clone. The genes are TRBV7-3 and TRBJ2-7, with 10 nucleotides matching TRBD1. Germline loops: CDR1 SGHTA, CDR2 FQGTGA. V lost 4 bases to trimming and J lost 3 bases; unmatched junction nucleotides: 3. The CDR3 extends over 14 amino acids. This CDR3 reads CASSSGTGVYEQYF. The DNA for the CDR3 is TGTGCCAGCAGCTCCGGGACAGGGGTCTACGAGCAGTACTTC.

The chain links TRBV5-6 to TRBJ2-1; D may match TRBD1 or TRBD2 (6 bases each). This CDR3 has 16 residues. Deletions cut 4 bases from V and 8 bases from J, with 22 bases between. CDR1 and CDR2 (germline): SGHDT, YYEEEE. Here the CDR3 DNA reads TGTGCCAGCAGCCGAATTGTAGGTAGGGGGGACCATGAGCAGTTCTTC. Protein product: CASSRIVGRGDHEQFF.

In regard to this clone: The sample has other DNA sequences that encode this CDR3 too. The chain joins TRBV5-1 to TRBJ1-1, with no clear D. The CDR3 is made up of 12 amino acids. Trimming cost V 4 bases and J 1 base, with 5 bases left between them. The V gene's germline CDR1 is SGHRS and CDR2 YFSETQ. As DNA, the CDR3 is TGCGCCAGCAGCGTGGGGAACACTGAAGCTTTCTTT. Amino acid sequence: CASSVGNTEAFF.

The chain joins TRBV28 to TRBJ2-1, with TRBD2 as a possible D gene (5 bases). CDR1 MDHEN and CDR2 SYDVKM come from the germline V gene. Deletions cut 6 bases from V and 9 bases from J, with 12 bases between. The length of the CDR3 is 12 residues. This chain's CDR3 is CASRKLVSEQFF. CDR3 in DNA: TGTGCCAGCAGAAAACTAGTAAGTGAGCAGTTCTTC.

The rearrangement links TRBV18 to TRBJ2-7; D is unresolved. The germline V gene has CDR1 KGHSH and CDR2 LQKENI. The V end was cut by 2 bases, the J end by 3 bases, with 11 bases between. This CDR3 has 14 amino acids. The CDR3 region is CASSPTLTYYEQYF. The CDR3 region has the DNA TGTGCCAGCTCACCAACTCTAACCTACTACGAGCAGTACTTC.

To note about this clone: Just one base apart from a much larger clone, this may be a read error. This chain joins TRBV6-7 and TRBJ2-1; tentative D call: TRBD2 (5 bases). TRBV6-7 is reported as an ORF; its role is uncertain. The CDR3 has 17 residues. CDR3 nucleotides: TGTGCCAGCGGTTACGACCTAGCCCCGGGCCCCTACAATGAGCAGTTCTTC. The encoded protein is CASGYDLAPGPYNEQFF.